Below, 5 T cell receptor beta chains from the same sample are listed, as sequenced in a study of CD8 T cells in Susac syndrome. RNA totalling about 0.5 to 1 ug underwent reverse transcription with random hexamers. A single record per CDR3 protein comes from TCRdb applying MiXCR to the immunoSEQ multiplex PCR reads. The sample yields some 200,000 distinct CDR3 sequences, more than 85% seen once. Sequencing used CD8+ T cells from PBMCs. The receptors stem from a human donor with Susac syndrome.

The rearrangement links TRBV6-5 to TRBJ1-1, with 7 bases aligning to TRBD1. Trimming removed 2 bases from V and 5 bases from J; junction bases left unmatched: 5. Germline V gene sequence: CDR1 MNHEY, CDR2 SVGAGI. This CDR3 comprises 14 residues. The CDR3 DNA sequence: TGTGCCAGCAGTTACCGGGGACAGTCTACTGAAGCTTTCTTT. Protein product: CASSYRGQSTEAFF.

A single count supports this clonotype. The J gene is TRBJ2-7, the V gene TRBV2; 10 bases match TRBD1. The junction had 0 bases not matched to a gene; V was cut back by 4 bases and J by 0 bases. This CDR3 spans 14 amino acids. Germline V lookup: CDR1 SNHLY, CDR2 FYNNEI. CDR3 amino acids: CASSGDRGSYEQYF. CDR3 sequence (DNA): TGTGCCAGCAGTGGGGACAGGGGCTCCTACGAGCAGTACTTC.

The chain links TRBV27 to TRBJ2-1; no clear D gene. Per the germline V gene, CDR1 is MNHEY and CDR2 is SMNVEV (reference sequence). This CDR3 spans 13 amino acids. The ends were cut back, 0 bases at V and 8 bases at J, with 8 bases in the middle. DNA for the CDR3: TGTGCCAGCAGTTTATCGGCCAGGCATGAGCAGTTCTTC. Residues: CASSLSARHEQFF.

This chain connects TRBV19 to TRBJ2-1; D is uncertain. Germline values: CDR1 LNHDA, CDR2 SQIVND (reference sequence). This CDR3 spans 13 amino acids. V dropped 5 bases and J dropped 5 bases, with 10 bases sitting between them. DNA of the CDR3: TGTGCCAGTAGTCCACCCCTAGACAATGAGCAGTTCTTC. Its translation is CASSPPLDNEQFF. Full variable domain (rest looked up from reference TRBV19 and TRBJ2-1): DGGITQSPKYLFRKEGQNVTLSCEQNLNHDAMYWYRQDPGQGLRLIYYSQIVNDFQKGDIAEGYSVSREKKESFPLTVTSAQKNPTAFYLCASSPPLDNEQFFGPGTRLTVL.

The J gene is TRBJ2-7, the V gene TRBV28; 10 bases fit TRBD1. V lost 8 bases to trimming and J lost 5 bases; unmatched junction nucleotides: 0. Germline V lookup: CDR1 MDHEN, CDR2 SYDVKM. The CDR3 totals 11 residues. CDR3: CASGTGDEQYF. The CDR3 DNA reads TGTGCCAGCGGGACAGGGGACGAGCAGTACTTC.